This record concerns one TCR beta chain sequence. The data were obtained in a study of blood T cell repertoires in COVID-19. The wider study: PBMCs, B-cell-depleted T cells, or T cells provided the cDNA or gDNA that made up the material.

The CDR3 consists of 17 residues. Germline CDR1 is MGHDK and CDR2 is SYGVNS. V lost 6 bases to trimming and J lost 6 bases; unmatched junction nucleotides: 17. The authors' processing: Estimation of nucleated cell counts was performed using reference gene primer amplification. Method: immunoSEQ multiplex PCR; TCRdb's copy keeps in-frame clones and lacks some. The DNA was the basis for D and trimming; V, J and clone size are from that table. This sample yields around 170,000 clones, of which about nine tenths are seen a single time; about 26% belongs to the top ten. The sample comprised peripheral blood. V is TRBV25-1 and J is TRBJ2-3; 8 bases align to TRBD2. This TCR was recovered from a man between 60 and 75 years old with acute or convalescent COVID-19. The CDR3 region has the DNA TGTGCCAGCAGATCTAACTCCGGGACTAGTCGTTCGGATACGCAGTATTTT. Its translation is CASRSNSGTSRSDTQYF. Full variable domain (missing parts from reference TRBV25-1 and TRBJ2-3): EADIYQTPRYLVIGTGKKITLECSQTMGHDKMYWYQQDPGMELHLIHYSYGVNSTEKGDLSSESTVSRIRTEHFPLTLESARPSHTSQYLCASRSNSGTSRSDTQYFGPGTRLTVL.